The 4 T cell receptor beta chains reported below all come from one sample, sequenced in a study of blood T cells in healthy people across ages. The authors ran a second PCR of about 7 to 12 cycles using a sample-barcoded 5' primer and a J-beta primer mix. TCRdb re-called the 5' RACE reads through MiXCR, storing one row per CDR3 protein. Found here are 450,000 to 700,000 distinct CDR3 sequences, roughly a quarter of them singletons; the top ten hold approximately 17%. The sample was blood. The source of these receptors is an older woman in good health.

This clonotype was seen repeatedly, ten times or more. The chain carries TRBV7-8 and TRBJ2-7, with 8 bases that match TRBD1. CDR3 length: 15 residues. With 3 bases clipped from V and 0 bases from J, the junction kept 4 bases outside the gene matches. Germline CDR1 SGHVS, CDR2 FQNEAQ. CDR3 region: CASSFPGQVSYEQYF. CDR3 in DNA: TGTGCCAGCAGCTTTCCGGGACAGGTCTCCTACGAGCAGTACTTC.

The chain employs TRBV27 and TRBJ2-1, with a possible D match to TRBD1 (6 bases). Germline V gene sequence: CDR1 MNHEY, CDR2 SMNVEV (reference sequence). Deletions cut 5 bases from V and 0 bases from J, with 11 bases between. The CDR3 covers 15 residues. CDR3 residues: CASSLDSNSYNEQFF. CDR3 in DNA: TGTGCCAGCAGTCTGGACAGTAACTCCTACAATGAGCAGTTCTTC.

This clonotype was recorded many times. In nucleotides, the CDR3 is TGTGCCAGCAGCTCACGCCGGGACAGAACCTCCTACGAGCAGTACTTC. It codes for CASSSRRDRTSYEQYF. The J gene is TRBJ2-7, the V gene TRBV7-2; 7 nucleotides agree with TRBD1. The germline CDR1 and CDR2 sequences are SGHTA and FQGNSA. V gave up 4 bases and J gave up 0 bases; unmatched junction bases: 9. The CDR3 spans 16 residues.

In its sample, this clonotype was seen a few times. This chain links TRBV14 with TRBJ2-4, with D perhaps being TRBD1 or TRBD2 (6 bases each). Germline CDR1 and CDR2: SGHDN and FVKESK. The V end was cut by 0 bases, the J end by 3 bases, with 15 bases between. The CDR3 length is 17 residues. The CDR3 sequence is CASSQDPPGGGKNIQYF. The CDR3 DNA is TGTGCCAGCAGCCAAGACCCTCCAGGAGGGGGCAAAAACATTCAGTACTTC.